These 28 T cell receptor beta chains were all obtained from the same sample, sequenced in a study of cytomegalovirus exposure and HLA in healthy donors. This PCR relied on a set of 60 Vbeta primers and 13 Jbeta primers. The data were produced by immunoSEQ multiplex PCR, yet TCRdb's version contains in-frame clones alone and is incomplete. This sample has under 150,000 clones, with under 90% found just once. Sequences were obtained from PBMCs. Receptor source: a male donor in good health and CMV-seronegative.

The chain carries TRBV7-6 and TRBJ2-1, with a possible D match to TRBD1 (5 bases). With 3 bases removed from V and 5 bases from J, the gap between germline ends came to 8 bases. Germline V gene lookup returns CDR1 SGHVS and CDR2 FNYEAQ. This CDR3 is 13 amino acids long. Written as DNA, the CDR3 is TGTGCCAGCAGCTTGGCAGGGAACAATGAGCAGTTCTTC. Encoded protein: CASSLAGNNEQFF.

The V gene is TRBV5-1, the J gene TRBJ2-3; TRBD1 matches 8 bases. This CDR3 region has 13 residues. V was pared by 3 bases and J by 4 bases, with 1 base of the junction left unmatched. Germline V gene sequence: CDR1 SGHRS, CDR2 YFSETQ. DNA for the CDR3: TGCGCCAGCAGCTCGACAGGGGCAGATACGCAGTATTTT. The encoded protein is CASSSTGADTQYF.

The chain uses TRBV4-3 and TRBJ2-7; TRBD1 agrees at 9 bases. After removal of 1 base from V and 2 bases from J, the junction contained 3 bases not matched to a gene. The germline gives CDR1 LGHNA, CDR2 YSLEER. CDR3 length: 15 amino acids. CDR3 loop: CASSQVWDRAYEQYF. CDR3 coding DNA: TGCGCCAGCAGCCAAGTTTGGGACAGGGCCTACGAGCAGTACTTC.

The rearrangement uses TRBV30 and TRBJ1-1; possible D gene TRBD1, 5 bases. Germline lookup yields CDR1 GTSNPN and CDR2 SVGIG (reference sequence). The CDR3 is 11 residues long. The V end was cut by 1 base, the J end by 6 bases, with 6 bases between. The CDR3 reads CAWSEGPEAFF. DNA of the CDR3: TGTGCCTGGAGTGAGGGGCCTGAAGCTTTCTTT.

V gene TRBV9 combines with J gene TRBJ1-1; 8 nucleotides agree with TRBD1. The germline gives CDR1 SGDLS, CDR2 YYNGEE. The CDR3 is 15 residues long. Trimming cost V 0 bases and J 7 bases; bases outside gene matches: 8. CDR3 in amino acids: CASSVAPTGEIEAFF. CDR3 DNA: TGTGCCAGCAGCGTAGCACCGACAGGGGAGATTGAAGCTTTCTTT.

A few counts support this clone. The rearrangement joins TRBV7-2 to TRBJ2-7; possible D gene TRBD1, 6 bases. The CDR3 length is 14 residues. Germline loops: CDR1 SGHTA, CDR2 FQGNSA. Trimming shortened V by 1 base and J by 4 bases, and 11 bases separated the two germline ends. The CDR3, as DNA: TGTGCCAGCAGCTTAGGTCCAGGGGAGTACGAGCAGTACTTC. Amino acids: CASSLGPGEYEQYF.

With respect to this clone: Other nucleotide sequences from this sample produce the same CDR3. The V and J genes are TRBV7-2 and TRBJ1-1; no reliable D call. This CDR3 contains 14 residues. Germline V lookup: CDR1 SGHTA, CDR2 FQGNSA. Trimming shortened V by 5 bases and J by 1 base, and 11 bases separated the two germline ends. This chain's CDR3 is CASSQDRGNTEAFF. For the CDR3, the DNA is TGTGCCAGCAGCCAGGATCGGGGGAACACTGAAGCTTTCTTT.

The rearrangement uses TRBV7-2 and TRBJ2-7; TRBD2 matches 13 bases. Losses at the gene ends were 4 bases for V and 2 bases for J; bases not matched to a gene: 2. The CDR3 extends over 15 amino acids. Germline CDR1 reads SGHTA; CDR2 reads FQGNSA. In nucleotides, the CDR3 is TGTGCCAGCAGCTCACTAGCGGGAGGGCCCTACGAGCAGTACTTC. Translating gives CASSSLAGGPYEQYF.

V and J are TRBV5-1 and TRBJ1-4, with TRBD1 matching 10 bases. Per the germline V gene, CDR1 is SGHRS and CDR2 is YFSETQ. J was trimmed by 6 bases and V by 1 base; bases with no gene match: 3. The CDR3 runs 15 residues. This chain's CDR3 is CASSLLGTGDEKLFF. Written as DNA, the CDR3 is TGCGCCAGCAGCTTGTTGGGGACAGGGGATGAAAAACTGTTTTTT.

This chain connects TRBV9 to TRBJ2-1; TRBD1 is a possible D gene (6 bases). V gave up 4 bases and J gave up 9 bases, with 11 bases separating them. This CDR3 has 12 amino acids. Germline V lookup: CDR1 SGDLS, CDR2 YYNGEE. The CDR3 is CASSLKGGEQFF. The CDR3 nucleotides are TGTGCCAGCAGCCTTAAAGGGGGTGAGCAGTTCTTC.

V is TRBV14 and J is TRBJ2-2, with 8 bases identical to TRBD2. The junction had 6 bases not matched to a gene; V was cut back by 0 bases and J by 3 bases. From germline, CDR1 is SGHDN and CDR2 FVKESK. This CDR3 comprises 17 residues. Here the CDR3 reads CASSQDYGRAHTGELFF. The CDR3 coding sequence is TGTGCCAGCAGCCAAGATTACGGGAGGGCCCACACCGGGGAGCTGTTTTTT.

DNA of the CDR3: TGTGCCAGTAGTATTAGCGGGGGCGCCTCTGGGGCCAACGTCCTGACTTTC. It encodes CASSISGGASGANVLTF. V is TRBV19 and J is TRBJ2-6, with TRBD2 identical over 9 bases. This CDR3 comprises 17 residues. The V segment lost 3 bases and the J segment 0 bases; nucleotides outside the gene matches: 3. From germline, CDR1 is LNHDA and CDR2 SQIVND (reference sequence).

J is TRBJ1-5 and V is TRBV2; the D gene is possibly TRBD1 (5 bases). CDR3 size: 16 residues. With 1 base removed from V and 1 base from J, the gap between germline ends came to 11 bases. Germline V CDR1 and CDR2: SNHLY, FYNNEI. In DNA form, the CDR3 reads TGTGCCAGCAGTGAAGGTCAGGAGGGGAGCAATCAGCCCCAGCATTTT. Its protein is CASSEGQEGSNQPQHF.

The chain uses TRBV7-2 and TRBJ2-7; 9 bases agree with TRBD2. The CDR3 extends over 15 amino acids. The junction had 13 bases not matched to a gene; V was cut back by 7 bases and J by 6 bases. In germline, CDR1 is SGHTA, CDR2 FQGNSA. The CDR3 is CASTAGGGLPSEQYF. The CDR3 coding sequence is TGTGCCAGCACCGCGGGGGGGGGTCTTCCCTCCGAGCAGTACTTC. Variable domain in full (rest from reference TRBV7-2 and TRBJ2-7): GAGVSQSPSNKVTEKGKDVELRCDPISGHTALYWYRQSLGQGLEFLIYFQGNSAPDKSGLPSDRFSAERTGGSVSTLTIQRTQQEDSAVYLCASTAGGGLPSEQYFGPGTRLTVT.

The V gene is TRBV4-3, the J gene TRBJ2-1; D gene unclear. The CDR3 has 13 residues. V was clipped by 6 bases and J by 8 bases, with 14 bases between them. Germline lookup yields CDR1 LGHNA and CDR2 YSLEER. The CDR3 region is CASSRSSVHEQFF. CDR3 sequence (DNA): TGCGCCAGCAGTCGCTCTAGTGTTCATGAGCAGTTCTTC.

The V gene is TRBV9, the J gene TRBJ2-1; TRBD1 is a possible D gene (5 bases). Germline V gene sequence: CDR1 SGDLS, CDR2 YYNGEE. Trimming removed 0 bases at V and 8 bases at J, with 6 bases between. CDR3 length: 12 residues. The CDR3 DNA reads TGTGCCAGCAGCGTAGTGGGGCATGAGCAGTTCTTC. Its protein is CASSVVGHEQFF.

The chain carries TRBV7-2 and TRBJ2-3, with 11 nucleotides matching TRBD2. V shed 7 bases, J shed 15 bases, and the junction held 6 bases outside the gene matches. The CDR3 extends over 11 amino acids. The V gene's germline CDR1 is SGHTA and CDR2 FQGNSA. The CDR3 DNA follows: TGTGCCAGCACCAATAGCGGGAGGGTATATTTT. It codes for CASTNSGRVYF.

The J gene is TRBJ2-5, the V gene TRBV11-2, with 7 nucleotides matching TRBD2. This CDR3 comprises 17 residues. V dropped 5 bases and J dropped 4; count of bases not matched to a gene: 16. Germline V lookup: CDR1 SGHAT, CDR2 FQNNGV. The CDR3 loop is CASSHPTSSSTGETQYF. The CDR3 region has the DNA TGTGCCAGCAGCCACCCGACTAGCTCCTCAACGGGAGAGACCCAGTACTTC.

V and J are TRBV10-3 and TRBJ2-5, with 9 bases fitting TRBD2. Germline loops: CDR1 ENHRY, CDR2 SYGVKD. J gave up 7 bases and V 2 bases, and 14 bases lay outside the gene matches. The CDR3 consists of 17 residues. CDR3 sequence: CAISEPETLAGALTQYF. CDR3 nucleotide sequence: TGTGCCATCAGTGAGCCCGAGACGTTAGCGGGAGCTTTGACCCAGTACTTC.

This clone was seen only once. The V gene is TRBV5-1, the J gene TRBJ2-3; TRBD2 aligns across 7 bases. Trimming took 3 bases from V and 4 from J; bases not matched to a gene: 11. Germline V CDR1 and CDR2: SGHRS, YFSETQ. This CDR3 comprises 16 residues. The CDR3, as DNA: TGCGCCAGCAGCTCTACTAGCGATGTTGACGCAGATACGCAGTATTTT. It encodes CASSSTSDVDADTQYF.

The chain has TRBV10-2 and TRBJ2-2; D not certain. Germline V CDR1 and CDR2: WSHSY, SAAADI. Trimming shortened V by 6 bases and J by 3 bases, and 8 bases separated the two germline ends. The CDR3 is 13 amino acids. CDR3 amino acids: CASRLGYTGELFF. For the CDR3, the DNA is TGCGCCAGCAGGCTAGGTTACACCGGGGAGCTGTTTTTT.

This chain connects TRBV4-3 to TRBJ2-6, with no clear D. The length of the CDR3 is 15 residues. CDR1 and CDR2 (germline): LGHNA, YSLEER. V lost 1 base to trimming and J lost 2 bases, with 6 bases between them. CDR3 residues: CASSQGSPGANVLTF. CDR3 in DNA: TGCGCCAGCAGCCAAGGAAGCCCTGGGGCCAACGTCCTGACTTTC.

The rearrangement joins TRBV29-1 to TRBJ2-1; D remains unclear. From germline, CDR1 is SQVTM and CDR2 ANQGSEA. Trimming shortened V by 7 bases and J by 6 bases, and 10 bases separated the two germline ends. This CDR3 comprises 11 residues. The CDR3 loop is CSGQIANEQFF. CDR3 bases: TGCAGCGGTCAGATCGCCAATGAGCAGTTCTTC.

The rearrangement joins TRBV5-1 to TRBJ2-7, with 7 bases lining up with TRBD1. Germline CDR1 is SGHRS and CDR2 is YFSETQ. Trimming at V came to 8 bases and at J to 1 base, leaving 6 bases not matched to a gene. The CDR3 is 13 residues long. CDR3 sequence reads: CASTGQLSYEQYF. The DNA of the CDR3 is TGCGCCAGTACGGGACAGTTATCCTACGAGCAGTACTTC.

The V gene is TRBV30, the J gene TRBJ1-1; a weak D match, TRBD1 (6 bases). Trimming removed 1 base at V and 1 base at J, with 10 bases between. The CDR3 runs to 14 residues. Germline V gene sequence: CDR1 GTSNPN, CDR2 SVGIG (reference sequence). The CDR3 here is CAWSDADRNTEAFF. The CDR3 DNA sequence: TGTGCCTGGAGTGATGCGGACAGGAACACTGAAGCTTTCTTT.

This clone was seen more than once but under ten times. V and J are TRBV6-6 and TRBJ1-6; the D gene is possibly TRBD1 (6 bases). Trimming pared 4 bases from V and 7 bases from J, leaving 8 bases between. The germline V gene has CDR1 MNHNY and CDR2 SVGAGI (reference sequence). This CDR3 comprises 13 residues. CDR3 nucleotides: TGTGCCAGCAGTTCCACAGGGAATTCACCCCTCCACTTT. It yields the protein CASSSTGNSPLHF.

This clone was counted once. This CDR3 reads CASSTLNGYRETQYF. The CDR3 bases are TGTGCCAGCAGTACGCTCAACGGTTACCGGGAGACCCAGTACTTC. This rearrangement joins TRBV27 to TRBJ2-5, with D hard to call. The CDR3 runs 15 residues. With 5 bases removed from V and 5 bases from J, the gap between germline ends came to 18 bases. The germline V gene encodes CDR1 MNHEY and CDR2 SMNVEV (reference sequence).

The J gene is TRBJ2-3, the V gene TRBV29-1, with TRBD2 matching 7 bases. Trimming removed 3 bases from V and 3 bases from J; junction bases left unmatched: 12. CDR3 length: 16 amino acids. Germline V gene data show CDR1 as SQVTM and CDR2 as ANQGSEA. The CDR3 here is CSVDMRRETGTDTQYF. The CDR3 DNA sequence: TGCAGCGTTGACATGAGGCGGGAGACGGGGACAGATACGCAGTATTTT.